Each of the 8 T cell receptor beta chains below was sequenced from the same sample in a study of T cell responses to AZD1222 COVID-19 vaccine. Sequenced by immunoSEQ multiplex PCR; TCRdb stores in-frame clones only, minus some. The repertoire holds about 92,000 clones, 85% to 90% seen once, with roughly 10% in the top ten. Specimen: peripheral blood, collected on day 0 of AZD1222 vaccination. These receptors were taken from an adult in good health.

J is TRBJ1-2 and V is TRBV4-2; 7 bases agree with TRBD1. Germline V gene data show CDR1 as LGHNA and CDR2 as YNFKEQ. The J segment lost 4 bases and the V segment lost 0 bases, leaving 5 bases of the junction unmatched. CDR3 length equals 15 residues. The CDR3 DNA follows: TGTGCCAGCAGCCAAGATGGCGCAGGGGGCTATGGCTACACCTTC. It yields the protein CASSQDGAGGYGYTF.

The J gene is TRBJ1-3, the V gene TRBV4-1; D is unresolved. Looked up from germline, CDR1 is MGHRA and CDR2 is YSYEKL. Trimming took 6 bases from V and 0 from J, leaving 12 bases between them. There are 15 residues in the CDR3. The CDR3 DNA follows: TGCGCCAGCAGGACCTTTATACTCTCTGGAAACACCATATATTTT. Amino acids: CASRTFILSGNTIYF.

CDR3 residues: CASSLKTGGFYEQYF. For the CDR3, the DNA is TGTGCCAGCAGCTTAAAAACAGGGGGCTTCTACGAGCAGTACTTC. This chain uses TRBV11-1 with TRBJ2-7; 9 nucleotides align to TRBD1. Germline-derived CDR1 and CDR2 are SGHAT and FQDESV (reference sequence). This CDR3 is 15 amino acids long. The J segment lost 3 bases and the V segment lost 2 bases, leaving 5 bases of the junction unmatched.

The rearrangement links TRBV6-5 to TRBJ2-7; 7 nucleotides match TRBD1. This CDR3 has 15 amino acids. Germline assignment: CDR1 MNHEY and CDR2 SVGAGI. The ends lost 2 bases at V and 7 bases at J; junction bases unmatched: 11. The CDR3 region has the DNA TGTGCCAGCAGTTACCGAGAGGGGGCGGCTTGGGAGCAGTACTTC. It yields the protein CASSYREGAAWEQYF.

This chain uses TRBV9 with TRBJ2-7; TRBD2 matches 13 bases. Germline V lookup: CDR1 SGDLS, CDR2 YYNGEE. V was pared by 3 bases and J by 7 bases, with 7 bases of the junction left unmatched. The CDR3 covers 15 residues. Here the CDR3 DNA reads TGTGCCAGCAGCGCGGGACTAGCGGGGCGCGAGGAGCAGTACTTC. This codes for CASSAGLAGREEQYF.

CDR3 region: CASSSAGTGVAYEQFF. In DNA form, the CDR3 reads TGTGCCAGTAGTTCTGCCGGGACAGGGGTGGCATATGAGCAGTTCTTC. The V gene is TRBV19, the J gene TRBJ2-1; 10 positions match TRBD1. The J segment lost 8 bases and the V segment lost 5 bases, leaving 12 bases of the junction unmatched. The CDR3 sequence is 16 residues long. Germline CDR1 and CDR2: LNHDA and SQIVND (reference sequence).

The CDR3 sequence: CAISEPTGTSHEQYF. DNA of the CDR3: TGTGCCATCAGTGAGCCGACAGGGACTTCCCACGAGCAGTACTTC. This chain connects TRBV10-3 to TRBJ2-7; tentatively, D is TRBD1 (7 bases). The germline gives CDR1 ENHRY, CDR2 SYGVKD. CDR3 length: 15 residues. Trimming cost V 2 bases and J 5 bases, with 16 bases left between them.

This chain links TRBV2 with TRBJ2-1; 15 nucleotides align to TRBD2. CDR1 SNHLY and CDR2 FYNNEI come from the germline V gene. The CDR3 consists of 15 residues. J was trimmed by 10 bases and V by 5 bases; bases with no gene match: 6. The CDR3 is CASSRRTSGGAEQFF. Written as DNA, the CDR3 is TGTGCCAGCAGTCGAAGGACTAGCGGGGGGGCCGAGCAGTTCTTC.